Listed below are T cell receptor beta chains from one sample, sequenced in a study of vaccination effects on CD4 cells after COVID-19. These TCRs are of unknown antigen specificity. TCRdb's table, derived via immunoSEQ multiplex PCR, lists solely in-frame clones and lacks some. There are tens of thousands of clones in the sample; 74% occur only once, and 1.5% to 1.7% lies in the top ten. This sample comprised CD4+ T cells from PBMCs cultured with HCoV-229E spike peptides, obtained after COVID-19 vaccination. The receptor source for this set is a human donor who received a COVID-19 vaccine. The conserved cysteine and the conserved F or W are not part of the CDR3 here. Fields, in order: D gene, J gene, clone size, V gene, CDR3 protein. D genes are given only for firm matches. Rows give clone size only sometimes, using once, few, many, or a class for an expanded clone.

- | TRBJ1-1 | - | TRBV11-2 | ASSLDPRGEAF
- | TRBJ1-1 | - | TRBV11-2 | ASSLGTSLEAF
TRBD2 | TRBJ2-3 | few | TRBV19 | ASGAGGTDTQY
- | TRBJ1-5 | - | TRBV6-5 | ASRGYSNQPQH
- | TRBJ1-2 | - | TRBV15 | ATRYGRSWDGYT
- | TRBJ2-5 | - | TRBV5-1 | ASSFRETQY
- | TRBJ2-3 | - | TRBV29-1 | SVEEQSTDTQY
TRBD1 | TRBJ2-3 | - | TRBV29-1 | SVRVNRGSTDTQY
TRBD1 | TRBJ1-6 | - | TRBV2 | ASGQGSYNSPLH
- | TRBJ1-1 | - | TRBV19 | ASKFTGTGNTEAF
- | TRBJ1-4 | - | TRBV10-3 | ATGGATNEKLF
TRBD1 | TRBJ2-3 | once | TRBV30 | AWSSGQASTDTQY
- | TRBJ2-6 | once | TRBV10-2 | ASSGQDSGANVLT
- | TRBJ2-6 | - | TRBV6-6 | ASRLQGSGANVLT
- | TRBJ1-1 | - | TRBV12-3/TRBV12-4 | ASSFGPDTEAF
- | TRBJ2-5 | - | TRBV5-1 | ASSPIGTPRETQY
- | TRBJ1-2 | - | TRBV6-5 | ASSYSGAGIGYT
TRBD1 | TRBJ1-2 | - | TRBV6-5 | ASRYGQVYGYT
TRBD1 | TRBJ1-2 | few | TRBV18 | ASSAQGASGYT
- | TRBJ1-3 | - | TRBV19 | ASTPLSEGNTIY
- | TRBJ1-3 | - | TRBV7-3 | ASSLLLGNTIY
- | TRBJ2-5 | - | TRBV7-9 | ASSLWGETQY
- | TRBJ1-4 | once | TRBV16 | ASSQTVINEKLF
- | TRBJ2-2 | - | TRBV9 | ASSVAAANTGELF
- | TRBJ1-1 | few | TRBV2 | ASGGKLGTEAF
- | TRBJ1-1 | - | TRBV18 | ASSPSGNTEAF
TRBD1 | TRBJ1-6 | few | TRBV19 | ASSVRTGLNSPLH
TRBD1 | TRBJ1-1 | - | TRBV7-3 | ASSHGQGGAF
TRBD1 | TRBJ2-2 | once | TRBV5-1 | ASSLRQGTTGELF
- | TRBJ2-1 | - | TRBV7-2 | ASSLRKGNEQF
TRBD2 | TRBJ2-1 | - | TRBV5-6 | ASSLGPGTSGRTYNEQF
- | TRBJ1-1 | few | TRBV5-5 | ASSFLSNTEAF
- | TRBJ2-2 | once | TRBV30 | AWMGGGFWFPGELF
TRBD1 | TRBJ1-3 | few | TRBV5-1 | ASSLPTGEKGNTIY
- | TRBJ2-5 | - | TRBV27 | ASSQGPSGETQY
- | TRBJ1-5 | - | TRBV6-6 | ASGGAGQPQH
- | TRBJ2-5 | - | TRBV23-1 | ASSQEGSSQETQY
- | TRBJ2-3 | - | TRBV11-2 | ASSLDRVPDTQY
- | TRBJ2-5 | - | TRBV7-9 | ASKRAKTQY
TRBD1 | TRBJ2-5 | - | TRBV6-6 | ASRPDRAETQY
- | TRBJ1-1 | - | TRBV7-9 | ASSPRRTDQYTEAF
TRBD2 | TRBJ2-6 | - | TRBV4-1 | ASSRGLAGGSGANVLT
TRBD2 | TRBJ2-5 | - | TRBV9 | ASSTPGGQETQY